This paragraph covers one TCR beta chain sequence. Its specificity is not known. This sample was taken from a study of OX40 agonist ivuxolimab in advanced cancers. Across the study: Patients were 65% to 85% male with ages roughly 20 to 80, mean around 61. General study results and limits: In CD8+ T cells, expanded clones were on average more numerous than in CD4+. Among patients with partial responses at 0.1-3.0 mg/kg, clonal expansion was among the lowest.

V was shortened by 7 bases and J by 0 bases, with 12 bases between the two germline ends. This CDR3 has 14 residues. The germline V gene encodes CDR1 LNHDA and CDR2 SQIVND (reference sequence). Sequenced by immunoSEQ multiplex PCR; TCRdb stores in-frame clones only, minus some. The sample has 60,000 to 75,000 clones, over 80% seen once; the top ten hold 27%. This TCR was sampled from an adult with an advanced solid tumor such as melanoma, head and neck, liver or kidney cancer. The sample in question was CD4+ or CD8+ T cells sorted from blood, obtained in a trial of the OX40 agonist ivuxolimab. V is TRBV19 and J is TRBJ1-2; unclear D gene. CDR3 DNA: TGTGCCAGTAAGAGGGCGGTAACTAACTATGGCTACACCTTC. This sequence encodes CASKRAVTNYGYTF. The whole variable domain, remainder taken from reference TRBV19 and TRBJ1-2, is DGGITQSPKYLFRKEGQNVTLSCEQNLNHDAMYWYRQDPGQGLRLIYYSQIVNDFQKGDIAEGYSVSREKKESFPLTVTSAQKNPTAFYLCASKRAVTNYGYTFGSGTRLTVV.